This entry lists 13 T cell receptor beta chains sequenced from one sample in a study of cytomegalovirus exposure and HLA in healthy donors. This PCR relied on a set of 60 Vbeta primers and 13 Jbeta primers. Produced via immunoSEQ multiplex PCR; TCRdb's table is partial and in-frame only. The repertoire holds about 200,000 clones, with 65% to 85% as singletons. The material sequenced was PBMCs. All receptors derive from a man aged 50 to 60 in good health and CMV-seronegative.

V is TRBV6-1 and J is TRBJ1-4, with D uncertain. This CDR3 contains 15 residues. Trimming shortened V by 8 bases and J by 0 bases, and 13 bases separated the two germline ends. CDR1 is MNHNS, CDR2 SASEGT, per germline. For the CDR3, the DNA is TGTGCCAGCCGCCCGAGTACCCCAACTAATGAAAAACTGTTTTTT. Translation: CASRPSTPTNEKLFF.

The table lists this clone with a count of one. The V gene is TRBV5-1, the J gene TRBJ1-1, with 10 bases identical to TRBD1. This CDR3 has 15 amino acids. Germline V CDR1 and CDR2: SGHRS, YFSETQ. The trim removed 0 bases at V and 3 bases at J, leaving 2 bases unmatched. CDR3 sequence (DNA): TGCGCCAGCAGCTTGGGACAGGGGGCTGACACTGAAGCTTTCTTT. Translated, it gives CASSLGQGADTEAFF.

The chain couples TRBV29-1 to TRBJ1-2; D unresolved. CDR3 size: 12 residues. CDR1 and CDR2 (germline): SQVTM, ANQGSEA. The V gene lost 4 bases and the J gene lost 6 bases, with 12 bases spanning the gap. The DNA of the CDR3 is TGCAGCGTTGTGGAGCGGATGGATGGCTACACCTTC. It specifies CSVVERMDGYTF.

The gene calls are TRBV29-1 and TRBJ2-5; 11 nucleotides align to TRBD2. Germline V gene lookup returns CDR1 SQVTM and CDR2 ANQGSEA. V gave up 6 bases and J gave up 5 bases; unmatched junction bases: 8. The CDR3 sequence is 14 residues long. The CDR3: CSVQGSGRVETQYF. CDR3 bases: TGCAGCGTCCAGGGTAGCGGGAGGGTGGAGACCCAGTACTTC.

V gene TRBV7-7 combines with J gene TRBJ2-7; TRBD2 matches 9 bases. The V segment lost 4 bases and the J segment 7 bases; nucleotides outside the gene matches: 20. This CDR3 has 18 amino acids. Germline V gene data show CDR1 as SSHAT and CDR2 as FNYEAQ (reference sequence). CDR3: CASSSPGLAGRGSGEQYF. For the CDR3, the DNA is TGTGCCAGCAGCTCCCCCGGGCTAGCGGGAAGAGGCTCGGGAGAGCAGTACTTC.

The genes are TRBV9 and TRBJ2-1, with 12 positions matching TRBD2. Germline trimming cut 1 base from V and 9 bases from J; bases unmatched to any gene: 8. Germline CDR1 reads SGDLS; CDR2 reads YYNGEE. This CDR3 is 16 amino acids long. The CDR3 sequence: CASSVLAGGPFGEQFF. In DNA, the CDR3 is TGTGCCAGCAGCGTACTAGCGGGAGGGCCGTTTGGTGAGCAGTTCTTC.

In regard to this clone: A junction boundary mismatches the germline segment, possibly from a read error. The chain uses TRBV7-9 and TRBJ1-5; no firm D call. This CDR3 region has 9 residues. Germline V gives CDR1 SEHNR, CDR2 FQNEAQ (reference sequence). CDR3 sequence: CSSSPYQHF. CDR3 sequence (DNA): TGTTCCAGCAGCCCCTACCAGCATTTT.

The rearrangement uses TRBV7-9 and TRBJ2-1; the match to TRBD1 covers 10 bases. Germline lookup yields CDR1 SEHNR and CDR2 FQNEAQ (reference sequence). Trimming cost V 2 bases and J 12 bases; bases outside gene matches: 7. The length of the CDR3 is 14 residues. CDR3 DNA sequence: TGTGCCAGCAGCTTACGAGGACAGGGGGATGGGCAGTTCTTC. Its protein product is CASSLRGQGDGQFF.

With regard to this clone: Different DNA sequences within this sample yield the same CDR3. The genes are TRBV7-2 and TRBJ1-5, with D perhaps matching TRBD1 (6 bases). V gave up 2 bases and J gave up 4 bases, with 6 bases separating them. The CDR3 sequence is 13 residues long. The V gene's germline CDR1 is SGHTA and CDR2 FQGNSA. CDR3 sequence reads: CASSLRGNQPQHF. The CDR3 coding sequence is TGTGCCAGCAGCTTAAGGGGGAATCAGCCCCAGCATTTT.

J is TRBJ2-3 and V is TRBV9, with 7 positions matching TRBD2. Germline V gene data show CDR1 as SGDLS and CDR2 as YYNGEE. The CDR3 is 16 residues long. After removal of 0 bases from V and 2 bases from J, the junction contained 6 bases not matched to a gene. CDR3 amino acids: CASSVDSGMFTDTQYF. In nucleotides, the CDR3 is TGTGCCAGCAGCGTAGACAGCGGGATGTTCACAGATACGCAGTATTTT.

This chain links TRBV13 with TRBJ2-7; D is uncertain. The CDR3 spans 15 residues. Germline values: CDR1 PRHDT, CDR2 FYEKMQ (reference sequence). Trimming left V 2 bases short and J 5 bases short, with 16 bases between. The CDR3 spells CASSLRSRRVDEQYF. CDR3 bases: TGTGCCAGCAGCTTACGGTCCCGCCGGGTGGACGAGCAGTACTTC.

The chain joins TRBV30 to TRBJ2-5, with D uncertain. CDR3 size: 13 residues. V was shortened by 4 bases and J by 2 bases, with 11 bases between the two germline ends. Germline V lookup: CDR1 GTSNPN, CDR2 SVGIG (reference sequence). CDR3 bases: TGTGCCTGGACACGGTCACTTCAAGAGACCCAGTACTTC. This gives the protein CAWTRSLQETQYF. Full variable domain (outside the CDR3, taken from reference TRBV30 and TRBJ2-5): SQTIHQWPATLVQPVGSPLSLECTVEGTSNPNLYWYRQAAGRGLQLLFYSVGIGQISSEVPQNLSASRPQDRQFILSSKKLLLSDSGFYLCAWTRSLQETQYFGPGTRLLVL.

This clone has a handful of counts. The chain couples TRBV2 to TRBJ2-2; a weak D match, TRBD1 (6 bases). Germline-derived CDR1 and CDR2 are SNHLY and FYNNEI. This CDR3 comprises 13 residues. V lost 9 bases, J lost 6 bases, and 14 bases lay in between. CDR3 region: CASPGHSPGELFF. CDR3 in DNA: TGTGCCAGTCCGGGACACTCTCCCGGGGAGCTGTTTTTT.